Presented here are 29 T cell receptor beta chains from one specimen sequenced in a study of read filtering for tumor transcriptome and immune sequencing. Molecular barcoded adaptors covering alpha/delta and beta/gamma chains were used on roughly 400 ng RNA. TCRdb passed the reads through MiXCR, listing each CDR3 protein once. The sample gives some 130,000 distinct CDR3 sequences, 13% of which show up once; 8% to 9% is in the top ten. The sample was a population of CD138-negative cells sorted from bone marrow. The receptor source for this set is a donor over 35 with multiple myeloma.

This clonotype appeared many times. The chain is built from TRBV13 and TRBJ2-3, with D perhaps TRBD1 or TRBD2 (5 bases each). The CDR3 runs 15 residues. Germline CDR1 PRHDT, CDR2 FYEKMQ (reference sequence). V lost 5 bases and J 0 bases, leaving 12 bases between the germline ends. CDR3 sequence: CASSPRGGSTDTQYF. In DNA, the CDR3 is TGTGCCAGCAGCCCCCGGGGCGGTAGCACAGATACGCAGTATTTT.

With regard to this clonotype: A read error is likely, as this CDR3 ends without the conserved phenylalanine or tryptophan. CDR3 sequence: CASSSPGQLYEQYL. In DNA form, the CDR3 reads TGTGCCAGCAGCTCGCCGGGACAGCTCTACGAGCAGTACCTC. The rearrangement links TRBV7-9 to TRBJ2-7, with 7 bases fitting TRBD1. CDR1 is SEHNR and CDR2 is FQNEAQ in the germline V gene (reference sequence). The junction had 6 bases not matched to a gene; V was cut back by 4 bases and J by 3 bases. This CDR3 has 14 residues.

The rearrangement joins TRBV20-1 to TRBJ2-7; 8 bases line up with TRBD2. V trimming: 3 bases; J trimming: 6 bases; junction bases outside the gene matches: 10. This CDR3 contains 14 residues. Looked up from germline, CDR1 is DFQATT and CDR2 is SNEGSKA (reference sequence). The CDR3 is CSARASGSLAEQYF. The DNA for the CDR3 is TGCAGTGCTAGGGCCAGCGGGAGTTTAGCCGAGCAGTACTTC.

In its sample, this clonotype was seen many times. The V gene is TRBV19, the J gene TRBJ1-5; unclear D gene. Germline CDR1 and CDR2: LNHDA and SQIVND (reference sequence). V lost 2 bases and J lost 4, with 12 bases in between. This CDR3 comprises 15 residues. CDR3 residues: CASSISGLGNQPQHF. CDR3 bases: TGTGCCAGTAGTATAAGCGGCCTGGGTAATCAGCCCCAGCATTTT.

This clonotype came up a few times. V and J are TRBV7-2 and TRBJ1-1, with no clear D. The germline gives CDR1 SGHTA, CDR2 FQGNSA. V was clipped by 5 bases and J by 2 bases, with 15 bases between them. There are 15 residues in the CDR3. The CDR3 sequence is CASSPAGGSNTEAFF. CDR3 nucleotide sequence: TGTGCCAGCAGCCCAGCCGGTGGATCTAACACTGAAGCTTTCTTT.

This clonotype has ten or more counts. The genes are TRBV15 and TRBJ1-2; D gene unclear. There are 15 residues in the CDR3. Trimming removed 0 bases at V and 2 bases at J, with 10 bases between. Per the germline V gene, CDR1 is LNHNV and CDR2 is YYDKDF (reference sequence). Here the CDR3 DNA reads TGTGCCACCAGCAGAGATCTCGCAGGAAACTATGGCTACACCTTC. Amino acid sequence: CATSRDLAGNYGYTF. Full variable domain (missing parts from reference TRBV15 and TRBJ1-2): DAMVIQNPRYQVTQFGKPVTLSCSQTLNHNVMYWYQQKSSQAPKLLFHYYDKDFNNEADTPDNFQSRRPNTSFCFLDIRSPGLGDTAMYLCATSRDLAGNYGYTFGSGTRLTVV.

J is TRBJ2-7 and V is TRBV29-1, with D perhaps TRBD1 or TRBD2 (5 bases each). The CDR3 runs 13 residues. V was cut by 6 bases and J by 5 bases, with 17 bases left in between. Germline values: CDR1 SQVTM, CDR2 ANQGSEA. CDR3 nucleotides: TGCAGCGTAGAGCTTCCCAGGGACGACGAGCAGTACTTC. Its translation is CSVELPRDDEQYF.

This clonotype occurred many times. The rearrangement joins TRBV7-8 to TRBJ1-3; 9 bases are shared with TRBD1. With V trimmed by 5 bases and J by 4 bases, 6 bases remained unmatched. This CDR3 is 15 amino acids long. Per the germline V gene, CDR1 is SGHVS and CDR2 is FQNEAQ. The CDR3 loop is CASSPGTGRGNTIYF. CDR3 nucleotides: TGTGCCAGCAGCCCGGGGACAGGGAGGGGAAACACCATATATTTT.

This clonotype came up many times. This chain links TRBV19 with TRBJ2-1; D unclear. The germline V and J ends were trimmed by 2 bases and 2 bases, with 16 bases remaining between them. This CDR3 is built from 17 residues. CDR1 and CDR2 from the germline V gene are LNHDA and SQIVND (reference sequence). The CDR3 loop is CASSIRNQEVTYNEQFF. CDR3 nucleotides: TGTGCCAGTAGTATAAGAAATCAGGAAGTTACCTACAATGAGCAGTTCTTC.

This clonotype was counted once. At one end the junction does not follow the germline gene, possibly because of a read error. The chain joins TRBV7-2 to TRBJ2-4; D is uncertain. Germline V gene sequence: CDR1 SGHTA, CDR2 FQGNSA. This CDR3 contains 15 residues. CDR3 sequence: CASSLARRPLNIQYF. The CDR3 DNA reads TGTGCCAGCAGCTTAGCTAGGCGGCCTTTGAACATACAGTACTTC.

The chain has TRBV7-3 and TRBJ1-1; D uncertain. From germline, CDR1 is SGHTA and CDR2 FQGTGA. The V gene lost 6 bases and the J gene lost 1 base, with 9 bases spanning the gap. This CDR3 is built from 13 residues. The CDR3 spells CASSQLRNTEAFF. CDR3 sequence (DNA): TGTGCCAGCAGTCAGCTAAGGAACACTGAAGCTTTCTTT.

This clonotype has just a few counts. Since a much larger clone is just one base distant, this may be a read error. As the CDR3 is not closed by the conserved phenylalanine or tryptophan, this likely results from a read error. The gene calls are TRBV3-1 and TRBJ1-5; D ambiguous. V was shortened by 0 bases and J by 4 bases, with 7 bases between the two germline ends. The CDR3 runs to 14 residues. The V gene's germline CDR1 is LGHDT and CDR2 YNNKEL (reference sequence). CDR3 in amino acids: CASSQDLENQPQHS. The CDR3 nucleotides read TGTGCCAGCAGCCAAGATCTGGAGAATCAGCCCCAGCATTCT.

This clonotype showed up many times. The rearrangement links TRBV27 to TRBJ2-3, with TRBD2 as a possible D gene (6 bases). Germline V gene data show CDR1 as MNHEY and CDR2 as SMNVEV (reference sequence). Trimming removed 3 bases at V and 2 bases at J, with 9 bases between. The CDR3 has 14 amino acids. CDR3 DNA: TGTGCCAGCAGTTTCGGGGGTCCCACAGATACGCAGTATTTT. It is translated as CASSFGGPTDTQYF.

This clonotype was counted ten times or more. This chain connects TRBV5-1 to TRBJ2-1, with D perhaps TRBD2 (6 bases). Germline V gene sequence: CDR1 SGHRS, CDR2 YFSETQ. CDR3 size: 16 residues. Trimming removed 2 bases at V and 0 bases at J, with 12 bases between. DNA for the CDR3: TGCGCCAGCAGCTTTCTAGCGTTAAGCTCCTACAATGAGCAGTTCTTC. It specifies CASSFLALSSYNEQFF.

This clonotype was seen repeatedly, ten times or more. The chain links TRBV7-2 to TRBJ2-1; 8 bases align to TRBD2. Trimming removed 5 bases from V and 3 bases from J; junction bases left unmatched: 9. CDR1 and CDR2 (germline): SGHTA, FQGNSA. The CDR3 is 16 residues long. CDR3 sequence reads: CASSHRMGLDYNEQFF. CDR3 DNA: TGTGCCAGCAGCCATAGAATGGGACTAGACTACAATGAGCAGTTCTTC.

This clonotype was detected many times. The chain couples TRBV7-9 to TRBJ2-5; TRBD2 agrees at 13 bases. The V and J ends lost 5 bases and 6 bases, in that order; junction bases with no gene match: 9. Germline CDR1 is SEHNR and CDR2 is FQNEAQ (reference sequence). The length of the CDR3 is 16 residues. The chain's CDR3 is CASSHQRTSGSQTQYF. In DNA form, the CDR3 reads TGTGCCAGCAGCCACCAGCGGACTAGCGGGAGTCAGACCCAGTACTTC. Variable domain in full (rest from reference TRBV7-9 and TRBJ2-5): DTGVSQNPRHKITKRGQNVTFRCDPISEHNRLYWYRQTLGQGPEFLTYFQNEAQLEKSRLLSDRFSAERPKGSFSTLEIQRTEQGDSAMYLCASSHQRTSGSQTQYFGPGTRLLVL.

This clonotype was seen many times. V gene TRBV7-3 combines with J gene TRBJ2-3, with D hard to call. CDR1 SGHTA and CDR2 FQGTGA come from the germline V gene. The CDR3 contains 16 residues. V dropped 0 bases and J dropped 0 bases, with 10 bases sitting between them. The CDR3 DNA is TGTGCCAGCAGCTTAACGCGAGCAGCTAGCACAGATACGCAGTATTTT. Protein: CASSLTRAASTDTQYF.

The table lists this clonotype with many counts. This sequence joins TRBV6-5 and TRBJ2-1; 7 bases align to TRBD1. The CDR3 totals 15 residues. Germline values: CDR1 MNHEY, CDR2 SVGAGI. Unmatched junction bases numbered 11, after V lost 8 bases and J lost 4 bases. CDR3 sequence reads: CASRPDRVMYNEQFF. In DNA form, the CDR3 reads TGTGCCAGCCGTCCCGACAGGGTGATGTACAATGAGCAGTTCTTC.

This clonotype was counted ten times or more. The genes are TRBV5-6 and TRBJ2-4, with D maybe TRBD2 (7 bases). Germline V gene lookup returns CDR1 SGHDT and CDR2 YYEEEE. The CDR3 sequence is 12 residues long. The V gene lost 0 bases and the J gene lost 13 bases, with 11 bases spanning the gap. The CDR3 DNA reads TGTGCCAGCAGCTTGGAGGGGGGGCCCCAGTACTTC. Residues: CASSLEGGPQYF.

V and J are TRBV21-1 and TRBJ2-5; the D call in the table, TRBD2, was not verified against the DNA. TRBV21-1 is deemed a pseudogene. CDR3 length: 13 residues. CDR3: CASSNEGRETQYF. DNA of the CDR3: TGTGCCAGCAGCAATGAGGGTAGAGAGACCCAGTACTTC.

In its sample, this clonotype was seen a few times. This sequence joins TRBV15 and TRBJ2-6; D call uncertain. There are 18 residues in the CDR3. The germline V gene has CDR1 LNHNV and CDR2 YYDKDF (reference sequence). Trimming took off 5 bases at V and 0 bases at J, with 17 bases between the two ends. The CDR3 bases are TGTGCCACCAGCTCCCTTTTCTCCCTATTCTCTGGGGCCAACGTCCTGACTTTC. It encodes CATSSLFSLFSGANVLTF. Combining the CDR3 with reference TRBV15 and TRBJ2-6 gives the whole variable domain DAMVIQNPRYQVTQFGKPVTLSCSQTLNHNVMYWYQQKSSQAPKLLFHYYDKDFNNEADTPDNFQSRRPNTSFCFLDIRSPGLGDTAMYLCATSSLFSLFSGANVLTFGAGSRLTVL.

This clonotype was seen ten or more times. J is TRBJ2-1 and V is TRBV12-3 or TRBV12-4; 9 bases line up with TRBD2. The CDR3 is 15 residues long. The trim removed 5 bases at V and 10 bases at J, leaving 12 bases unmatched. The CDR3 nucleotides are TGTGCCAGCAGTCCAGGGGTAGCGGGAGTAGGGGAGCAGTTCTTC. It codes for CASSPGVAGVGEQFF.

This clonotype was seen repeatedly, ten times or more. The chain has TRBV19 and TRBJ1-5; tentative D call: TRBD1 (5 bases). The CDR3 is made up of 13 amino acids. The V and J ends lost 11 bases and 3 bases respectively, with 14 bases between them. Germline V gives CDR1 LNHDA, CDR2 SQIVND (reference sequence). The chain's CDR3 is CAGAREVNQPQHF. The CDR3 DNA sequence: TGTGCCGGGGCCAGGGAGGTCAATCAGCCCCAGCATTTT.

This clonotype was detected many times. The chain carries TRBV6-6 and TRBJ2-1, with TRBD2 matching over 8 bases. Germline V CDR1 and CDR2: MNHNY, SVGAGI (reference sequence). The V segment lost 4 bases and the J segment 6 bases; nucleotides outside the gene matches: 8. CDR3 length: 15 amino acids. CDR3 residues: CASSSRLATGNEQFF. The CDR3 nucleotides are TGTGCCAGCAGTTCGAGACTAGCGACCGGCAATGAGCAGTTCTTC.

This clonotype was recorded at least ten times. For the CDR3, the DNA is TGCGCCAGCAGTGAGCCGGGACTAGCGGGAGAAGAGCAGTACTTC. Translating gives CASSEPGLAGEEQYF. V gene TRBV10-2 combines with J gene TRBJ2-7; 14 bases are shared with TRBD2. Trimming at V came to 2 bases and at J to 7 bases, leaving 4 bases not matched to a gene. The CDR3 contains 15 residues. In germline, CDR1 is WSHSY, CDR2 SAAADI.

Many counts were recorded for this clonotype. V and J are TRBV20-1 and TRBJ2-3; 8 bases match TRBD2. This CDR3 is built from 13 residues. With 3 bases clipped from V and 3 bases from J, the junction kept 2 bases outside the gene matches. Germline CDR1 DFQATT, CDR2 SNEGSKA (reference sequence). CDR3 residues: CSASSSGTDTQYF. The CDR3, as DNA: TGCAGTGCTAGTTCTAGCGGGACAGATACGCAGTATTTT.

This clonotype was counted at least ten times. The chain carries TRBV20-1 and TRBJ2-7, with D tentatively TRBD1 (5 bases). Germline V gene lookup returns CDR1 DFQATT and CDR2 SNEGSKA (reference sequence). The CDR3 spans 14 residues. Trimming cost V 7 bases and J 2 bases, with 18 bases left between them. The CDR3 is CSVRGIGVPYEQYF. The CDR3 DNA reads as TGCAGTGTAAGAGGTATAGGGGTCCCCTACGAGCAGTACTTC.

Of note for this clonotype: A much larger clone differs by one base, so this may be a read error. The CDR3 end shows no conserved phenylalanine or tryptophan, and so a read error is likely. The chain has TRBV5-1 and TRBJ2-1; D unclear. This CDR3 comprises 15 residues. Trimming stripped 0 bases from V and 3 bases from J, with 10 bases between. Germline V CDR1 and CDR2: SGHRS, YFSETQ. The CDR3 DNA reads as TGCGCCAGCAGCTTGGTATCCAACAGCTACAATGAGCAGTTCTCC. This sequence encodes CASSLVSNSYNEQFS.

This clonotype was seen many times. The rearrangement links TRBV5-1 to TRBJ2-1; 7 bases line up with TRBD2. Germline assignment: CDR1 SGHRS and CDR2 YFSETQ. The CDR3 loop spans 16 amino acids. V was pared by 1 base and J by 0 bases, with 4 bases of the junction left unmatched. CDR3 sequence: CASSLTGRSSYNEQFF. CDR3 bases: TGCGCCAGCAGCTTGACCGGGAGGAGCTCCTACAATGAGCAGTTCTTC.